This TCR beta chain was sequenced in a study of identical twins (dated by TCRdb to the mid-2010s). Concerning the study at large: The study deep-sequenced TCR alpha and beta repertoires from monozygotic twins, unrelated adults of various ages and cord blood to test whether fetal clonotypes persist. To rule out contamination, the twin experiments were replicated at different times with different library preparation protocols.

There are many counts of this clonotype. What this receptor recognizes is not known. No quality values exist for individual bases; no much larger clone is one base distant. Libraries were built with 5' RACE. For sequencing, an Illumina HiSeq 2000 was employed. Template switching introduced a universal primer binding site; the final cDNA contained a unique molecular identifier, enabling accurate counting of TCR cDNA molecules. Specific primers in the conserved constant-segment region were used to synthesize first-strand cDNA for TCR alpha and beta chains. To control for contamination, every cDNA library carried two barcodes: a SMART-Mk sample barcode plus Illumina barcodes. Two successive PCR steps introduced TruSeq adapter sequences along with Illumina sample barcodes. Sequencing of the TCR alpha and beta cDNA libraries was done on the Illumina HiSeq platform using custom primers. As for the original processing: Raw reads were processed with MiGEC to extract unique molecular identifiers, and MiXCR was used to determine CDR3 positions. For each individual, recombination models were inferred using an EM algorithm with the repgenHMM and IGoR tools. Shared clonotype analysis was performed with the tcR package in R, normalizing sharing by the product of cloneset sizes. To study raw recombination without the effects of thymic and clonal selection, out-of-frame nonproductive sequences were analyzed. TCRdb redid the processing of the public reads, applying fastp at Q25 and MiXCR, and retained in-frame beta chains. Each CDR3 protein appears once, grouped with its most common genes and DNA. What appears here as the V and J calls and clone size reflects TCRdb's work, not the paper's. The sample table records about 280,000 distinct CDR3 sequences; about 8.9% of these occur just once. The ten biggest clones cover less than 2.5% of the sample.

Taken from the germline V gene, the CDR1 and CDR2 loops are SGHRS and YFSETQ. V has 1 base trimmed and J has 1 base trimmed; junction bases matching no gene number 0. CDR3 length: 16 amino acids, cysteine to phenylalanine. Of all the DNA, just the CDR3 is kept, 48 bases in frame from base 1. Only healthy Caucasian donors were included. Three pairs of female monozygotic twins, all aged roughly 18 to 30 years, made up the twin cohort. Miltenyi CD45RO+ enrichment and human naive T-cell isolation kits were used to isolate memory (CD45RO+) and naive T cells from PBMC. Results and caveats for the whole study, not just this receptor: A weaker excess of twin sharing was found in beta out-of-frame sequences because the signal-to-noise ratio was lowered by fewer shared sequences. Because the same donors could not be followed over many years, the conclusions depended on cross-sectional statistical analysis. Out-of-frame TCR alpha sequences shared between twins showed an excess of low generation-probability sequences compared with coincidental sharing between unrelated individuals. In monozygotic twins, out-of-frame TCR alpha sharing was systematically underestimated by recombination models, although the models agreed with sharing between unrelated individuals. Fewer insertions were carried by abundant cord blood beta clonotypes; a weaker similar trend was observed in young adult naive repertoires, while no such trend was observed in memory repertoires. Invariant T cells such as MAIT and iNKT could partly confound zero-insertion analyses, though diverse VJ usage argued against this for most clonotypes.

These data are also associated with another study on yellow fever vaccine responses in identical twins. The second source states: The T cell response to vaccination in identical twins was reported by the authors to appear partly convergent and partly personalized. In identical twins, the study followed T cell clones that responded to the vaccine with precision.

The source material was memory (CD45RO+) T cells sorted from blood. Read against the paper, the sample's cell subset or site label means: CD45RO+ enriched T cells. The clonotype comes from a woman between 18 and 29 years old in good health. This receptor chain uses TRBV5-1 and TRBJ2-1, and TRBD2 aligns with 12 junction nucleotides. The CDR3 sequence is CASSLTSGGSYNEQFF. The nucleotide sequence reads TGCGCCAGCAGCTTGACTAGCGGGGGGTCCTACAATGAGCAGTTCTTC.